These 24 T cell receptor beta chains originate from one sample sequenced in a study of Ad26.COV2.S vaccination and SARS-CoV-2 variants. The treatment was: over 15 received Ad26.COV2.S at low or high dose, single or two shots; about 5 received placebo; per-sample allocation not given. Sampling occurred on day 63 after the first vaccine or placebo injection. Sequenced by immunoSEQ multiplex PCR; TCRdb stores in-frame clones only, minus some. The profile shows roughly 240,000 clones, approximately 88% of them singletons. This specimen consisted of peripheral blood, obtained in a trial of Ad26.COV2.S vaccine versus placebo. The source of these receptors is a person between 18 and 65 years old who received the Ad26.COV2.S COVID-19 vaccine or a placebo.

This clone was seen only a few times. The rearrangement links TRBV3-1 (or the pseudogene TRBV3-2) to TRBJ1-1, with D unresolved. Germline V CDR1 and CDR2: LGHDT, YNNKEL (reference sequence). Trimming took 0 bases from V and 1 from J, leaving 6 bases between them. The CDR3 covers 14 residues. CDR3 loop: CASSQDGWNTEAFF. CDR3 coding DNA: TGTGCCAGCAGCCAAGACGGGTGGAACACTGAAGCTTTCTTT.

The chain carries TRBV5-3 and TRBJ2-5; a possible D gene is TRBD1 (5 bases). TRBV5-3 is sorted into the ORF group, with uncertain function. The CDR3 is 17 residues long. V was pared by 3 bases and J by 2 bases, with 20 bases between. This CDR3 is CARSYCRETPLQETQYF. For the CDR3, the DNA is TGTGCCAGAAGCTATTGCAGGGAAACCCCTCTACAAGAGACCCAGTACTTC.

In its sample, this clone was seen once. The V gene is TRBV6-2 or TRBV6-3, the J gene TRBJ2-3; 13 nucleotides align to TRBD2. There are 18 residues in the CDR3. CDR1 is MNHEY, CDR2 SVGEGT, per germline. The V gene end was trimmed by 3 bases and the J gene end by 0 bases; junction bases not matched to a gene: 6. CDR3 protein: CASSYGTSGAFSTDTQYF. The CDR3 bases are TGTGCCAGCAGTTATGGGACTAGCGGGGCCTTTAGCACAGATACGCAGTATTTT.

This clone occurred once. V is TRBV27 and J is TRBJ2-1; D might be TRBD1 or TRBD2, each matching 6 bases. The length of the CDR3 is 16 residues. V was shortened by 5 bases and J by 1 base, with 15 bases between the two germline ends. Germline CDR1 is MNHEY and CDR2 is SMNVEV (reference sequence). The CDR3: CASSGLTGLSYNEQFF. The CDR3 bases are TGTGCCAGCAGTGGACTAACAGGGTTGTCCTACAATGAGCAGTTCTTC.

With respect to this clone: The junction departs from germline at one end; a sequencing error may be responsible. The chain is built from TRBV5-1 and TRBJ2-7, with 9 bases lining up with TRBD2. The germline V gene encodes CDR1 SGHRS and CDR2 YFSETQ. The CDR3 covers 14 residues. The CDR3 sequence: CASSLVSGRNVWDF. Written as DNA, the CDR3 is TGCGCCAGCAGCTTGGTTAGCGGGAGAAATGTTTGGGACTTC. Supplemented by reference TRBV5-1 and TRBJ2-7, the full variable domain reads KAGVTQTPRYLIKTRGQQVTLSCSPISGHRSVSWYQQTPGQGLQFLFEYFSETQRNKGNFPGRFSGRQFSNSRSEMNVSTLELGDSALYLCASSLVSGRNVWDFGPGTRLTVT.

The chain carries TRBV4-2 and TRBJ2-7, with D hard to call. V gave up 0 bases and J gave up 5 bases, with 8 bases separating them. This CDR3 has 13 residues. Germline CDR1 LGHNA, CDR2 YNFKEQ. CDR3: CASSQDIANEQYF. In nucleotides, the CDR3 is TGTGCCAGCAGCCAAGATATCGCAAACGAGCAGTACTTC.

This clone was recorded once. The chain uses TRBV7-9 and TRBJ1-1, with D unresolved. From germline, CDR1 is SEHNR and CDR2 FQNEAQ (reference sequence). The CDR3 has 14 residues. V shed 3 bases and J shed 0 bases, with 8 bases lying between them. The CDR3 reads CASSFTDLNTEAFF. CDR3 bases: TGTGCCAGCAGCTTTACCGATTTGAACACTGAAGCTTTCTTT.

CDR3 protein: CASSFWTGQDEQFF. CDR3 bases: TGCGCCAGCAGCTTTTGGACAGGGCAGGATGAGCAGTTCTTC. The chain links TRBV5-1 to TRBJ2-1; 8 positions agree with TRBD1. The junction had 6 bases not matched to a gene; V was cut back by 2 bases and J by 8 bases. The CDR3 has 14 amino acids. Germline V gene sequence: CDR1 SGHRS, CDR2 YFSETQ. The whole variable domain, filled in from reference TRBV5-1 and TRBJ2-1, reads KAGVTQTPRYLIKTRGQQVTLSCSPISGHRSVSWYQQTPGQGLQFLFEYFSETQRNKGNFPGRFSGRQFSNSRSEMNVSTLELGDSALYLCASSFWTGQDEQFFGPGTRLTVL.

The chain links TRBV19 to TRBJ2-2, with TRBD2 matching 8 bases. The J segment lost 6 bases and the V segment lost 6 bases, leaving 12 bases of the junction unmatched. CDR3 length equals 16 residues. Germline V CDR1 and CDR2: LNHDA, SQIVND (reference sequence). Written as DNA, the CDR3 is TGTGCCAGTAGCCCCTTAGGTAGCGGGATCGCCGGGGAGCTGTTTTTT. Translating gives CASSPLGSGIAGELFF.

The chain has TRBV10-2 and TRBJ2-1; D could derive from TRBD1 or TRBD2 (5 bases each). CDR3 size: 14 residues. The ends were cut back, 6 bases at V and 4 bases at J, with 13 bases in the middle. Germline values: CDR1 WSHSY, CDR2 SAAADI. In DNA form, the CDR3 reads TGCGCCAGCAGACTAGACAGTATATACAATGAGCAGTTCTTC. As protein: CASRLDSIYNEQFF.

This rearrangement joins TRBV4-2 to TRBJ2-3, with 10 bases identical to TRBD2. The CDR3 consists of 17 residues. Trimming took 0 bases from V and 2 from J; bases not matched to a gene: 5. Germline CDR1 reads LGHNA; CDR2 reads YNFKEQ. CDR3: CASSQDQLAGTTDTQYF. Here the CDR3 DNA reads TGTGCCAGCAGCCAAGATCAACTAGCGGGAACCACAGATACGCAGTATTTT.

The CDR3 loop reads CASSQATGVFYGYTF. The DNA of the CDR3 is TGTGCCAGCAGCCAAGCGACAGGGGTTTTCTATGGCTACACCTTC. This sequence joins TRBV14 and TRBJ1-2, with TRBD1 matching over 8 bases. V lost 1 base and J lost 4; bases outside the gene matches: 5. CDR1 and CDR2 (germline): SGHDN, FVKESK. The CDR3 loop spans 15 amino acids.

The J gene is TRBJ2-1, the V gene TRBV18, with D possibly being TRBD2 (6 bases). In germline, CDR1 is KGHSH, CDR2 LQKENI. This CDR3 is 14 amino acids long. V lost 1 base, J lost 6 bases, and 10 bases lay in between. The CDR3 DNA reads TGTGCCAGCTCACCACAGGGACTGTCCAATGAGCAGTTCTTC. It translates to CASSPQGLSNEQFF.

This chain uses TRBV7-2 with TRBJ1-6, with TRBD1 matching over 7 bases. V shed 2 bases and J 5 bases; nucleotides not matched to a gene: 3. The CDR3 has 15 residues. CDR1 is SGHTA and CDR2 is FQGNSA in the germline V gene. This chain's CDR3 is CASSLRGPHNSPLHF. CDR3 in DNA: TGTGCCAGCAGCTTAAGGGGGCCCCATAATTCACCCCTCCACTTT.

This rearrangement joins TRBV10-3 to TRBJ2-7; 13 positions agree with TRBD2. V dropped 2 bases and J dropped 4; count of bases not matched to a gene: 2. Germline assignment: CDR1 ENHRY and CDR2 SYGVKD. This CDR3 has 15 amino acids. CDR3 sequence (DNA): TGTGCCATCAGTGAGACTAGCGGGGGGGATTACGAGCAGTACTTC. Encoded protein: CAISETSGGDYEQYF.

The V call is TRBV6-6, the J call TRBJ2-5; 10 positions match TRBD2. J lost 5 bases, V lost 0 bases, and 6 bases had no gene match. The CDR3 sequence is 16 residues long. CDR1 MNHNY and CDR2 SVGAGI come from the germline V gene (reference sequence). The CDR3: CASSYSPAGGTETQYF. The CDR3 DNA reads TGTGCCAGCAGTTACTCTCCAGCGGGGGGGACGGAGACCCAGTACTTC.

CDR3 amino acids: CASSFLGTGYQETQYF. Here the CDR3 DNA reads TGTGCCAGCAGTTTCCTAGGGACAGGCTACCAAGAGACCCAGTACTTC. The gene calls are TRBV28 and TRBJ2-5, with 8 bases fitting TRBD1. The CDR3 totals 16 residues. Trimming took 3 bases from V and 0 from J; bases not matched to a gene: 6. Germline CDR1 reads MDHEN; CDR2 reads SYDVKM.

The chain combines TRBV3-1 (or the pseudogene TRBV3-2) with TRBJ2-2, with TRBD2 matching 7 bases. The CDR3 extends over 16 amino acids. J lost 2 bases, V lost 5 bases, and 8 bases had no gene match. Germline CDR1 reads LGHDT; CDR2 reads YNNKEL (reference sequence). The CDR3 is CASSARRGVNTGELFF. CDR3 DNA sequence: TGTGCCAGCAGCGCCCGACGGGGGGTTAACACCGGGGAGCTGTTTTTT.

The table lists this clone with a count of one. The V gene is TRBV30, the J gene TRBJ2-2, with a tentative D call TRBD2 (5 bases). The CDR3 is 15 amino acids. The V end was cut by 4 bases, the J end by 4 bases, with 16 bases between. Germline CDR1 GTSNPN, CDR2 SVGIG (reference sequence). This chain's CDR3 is CAWKAEMSLTGELFF. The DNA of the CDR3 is TGTGCCTGGAAAGCGGAAATGTCGCTCACCGGGGAGCTGTTTTTT.

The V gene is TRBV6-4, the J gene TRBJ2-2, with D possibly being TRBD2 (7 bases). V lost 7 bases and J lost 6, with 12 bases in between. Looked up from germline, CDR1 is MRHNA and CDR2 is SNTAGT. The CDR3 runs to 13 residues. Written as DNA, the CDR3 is TGTGCCAGCAATGGGGGGGCGGCCGGGGAGCTGTTTTTT. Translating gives CASNGGAAGELFF.

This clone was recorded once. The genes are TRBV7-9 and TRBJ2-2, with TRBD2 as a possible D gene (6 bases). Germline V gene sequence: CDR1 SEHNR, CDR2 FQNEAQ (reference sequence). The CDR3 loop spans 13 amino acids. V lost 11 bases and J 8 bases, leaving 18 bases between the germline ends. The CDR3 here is CAGVRRGRGELFF. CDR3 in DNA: TGTGCCGGCGTAAGGAGGGGACGAGGGGAGCTGTTTTTT. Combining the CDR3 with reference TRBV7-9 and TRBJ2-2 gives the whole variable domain DTGVSQNPRHKITKRGQNVTFRCDPISEHNRLYWYRQTLGQGPEFLTYFQNEAQLEKSRLLSDRFSAERPKGSFSTLEIQRTEQGDSAMYLCAGVRRGRGELFFGEGSRLTVL.

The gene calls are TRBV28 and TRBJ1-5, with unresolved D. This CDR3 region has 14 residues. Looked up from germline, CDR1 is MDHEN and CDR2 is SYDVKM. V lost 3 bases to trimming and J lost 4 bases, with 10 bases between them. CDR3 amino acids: CASSFGQINQPQHF. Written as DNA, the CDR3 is TGTGCCAGCAGTTTCGGGCAAATTAATCAGCCCCAGCATTTT.

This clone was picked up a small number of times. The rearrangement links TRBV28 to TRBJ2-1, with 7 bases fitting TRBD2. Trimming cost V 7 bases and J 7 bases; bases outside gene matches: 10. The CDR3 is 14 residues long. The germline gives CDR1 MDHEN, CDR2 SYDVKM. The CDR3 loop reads CASISPGLRNEQFF. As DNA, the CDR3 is TGTGCCAGCATCAGCCCGGGACTAAGAAATGAGCAGTTCTTC.

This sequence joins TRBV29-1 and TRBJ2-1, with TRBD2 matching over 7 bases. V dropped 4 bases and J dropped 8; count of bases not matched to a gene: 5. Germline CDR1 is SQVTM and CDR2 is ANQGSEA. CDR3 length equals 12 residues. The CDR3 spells CSVGSGVYEQFF. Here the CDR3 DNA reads TGCAGCGTTGGGAGCGGGGTCTATGAGCAGTTCTTC.